This note documents a single T cell receptor beta chain sequence. Its antigen is currently unknown. This specimen comes from a study of CD8 T cells in ankylosing spondylitis. Study-level results: Peripheral blood samples showed relatively rare disease-linked clones, and these clones were CD8+.

Trimming took 3 bases from V and 1 from J, leaving 10 bases between them. This CDR3 is 14 amino acids long. Germline V gene data show CDR1 as SGHRS and CDR2 as YFSETQ. TCRdb redid the calling of the 5' RACE reads with MiXCR, one entry per CDR3 protein. The profile shows a few hundred thousand distinct CDR3 sequences, over 8.5% of them singletons. The sequence was obtained from a male donor with ankylosing spondylitis or in good health (not recorded which). The sample was blood, either unsorted or a sorted T cell fraction (not recorded which). This chain links TRBV5-1 with TRBJ2-5, with D possibly matching TRBD2 (6 bases). The CDR3 nucleotides read TGCGCCAGCAGCTCAACTAGCCCCCAAGAGACCCAGTACTTC. Its translation: CASSSTSPQETQYF.